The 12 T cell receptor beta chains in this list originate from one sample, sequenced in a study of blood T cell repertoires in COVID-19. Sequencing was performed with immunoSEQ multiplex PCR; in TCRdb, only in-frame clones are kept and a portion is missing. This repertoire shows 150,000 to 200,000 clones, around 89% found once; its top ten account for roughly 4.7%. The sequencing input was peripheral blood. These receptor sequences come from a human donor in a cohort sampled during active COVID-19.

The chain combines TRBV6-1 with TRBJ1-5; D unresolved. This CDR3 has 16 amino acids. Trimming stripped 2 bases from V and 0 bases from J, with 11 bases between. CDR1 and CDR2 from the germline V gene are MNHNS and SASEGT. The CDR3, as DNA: TGTGCCAGCAGTGAATTAGGTCAGGTTAGCAATCAGCCCCAGCATTTT. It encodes CASSELGQVSNQPQHF.

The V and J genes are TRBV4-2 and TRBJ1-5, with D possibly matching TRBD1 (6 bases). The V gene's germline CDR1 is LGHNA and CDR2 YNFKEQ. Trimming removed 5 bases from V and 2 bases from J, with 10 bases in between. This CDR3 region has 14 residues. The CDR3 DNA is TGTGCCAGCAGCGAACGGACAGGCAATCAGCCCCAGCATTTT. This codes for CASSERTGNQPQHF.

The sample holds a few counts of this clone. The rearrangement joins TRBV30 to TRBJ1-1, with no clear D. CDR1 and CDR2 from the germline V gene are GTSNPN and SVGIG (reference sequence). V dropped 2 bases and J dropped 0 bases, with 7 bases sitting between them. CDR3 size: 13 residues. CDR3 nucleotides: TGTGCCTGGAGTCCAGGATTGAACACTGAAGCTTTCTTT. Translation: CAWSPGLNTEAFF.

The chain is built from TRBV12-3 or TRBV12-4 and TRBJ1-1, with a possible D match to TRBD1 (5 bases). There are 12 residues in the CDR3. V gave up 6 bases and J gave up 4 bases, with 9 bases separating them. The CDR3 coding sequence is TGTGCCAGCAGCAGGGTGAGCACTGAAGCTTTCTTT. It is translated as CASSRVSTEAFF.

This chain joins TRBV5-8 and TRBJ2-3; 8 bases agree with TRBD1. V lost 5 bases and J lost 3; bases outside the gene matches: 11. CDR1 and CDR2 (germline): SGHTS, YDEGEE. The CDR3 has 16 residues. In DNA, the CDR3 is TGTGCCAGCAGTCGTTTGGACAGGGCTGGAACAGATACGCAGTATTTT. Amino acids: CASSRLDRAGTDTQYF. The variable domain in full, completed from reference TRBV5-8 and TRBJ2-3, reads EAGVTQSPTHLIKTRGQQATLRCSPISGHTSVYWYQQALGLGLQFLLWYDEGEERNRGNFPPRFSGRQFPNYSSELNVNALELEDSALYLCASSRLDRAGTDTQYFGPGTRLTVL.

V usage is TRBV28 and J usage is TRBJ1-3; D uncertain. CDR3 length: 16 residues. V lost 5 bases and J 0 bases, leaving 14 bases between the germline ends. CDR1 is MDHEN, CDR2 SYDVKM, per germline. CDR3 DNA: TGTGCCAGCAGTCCCGCACCGGGATCCTCTGGAAACACCATATATTTT. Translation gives CASSPAPGSSGNTIYF.

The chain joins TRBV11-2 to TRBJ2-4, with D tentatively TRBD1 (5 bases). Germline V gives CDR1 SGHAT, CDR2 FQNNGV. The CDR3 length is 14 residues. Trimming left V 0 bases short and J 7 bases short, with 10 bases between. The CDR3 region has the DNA TGTGCCAGCAGCTTAGAAGCAGGGCGGAACATTCAGTACTTC. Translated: CASSLEAGRNIQYF.

CDR3 sequence: CASSYNSNQPQHF. For the CDR3, the DNA is TGTGCCAGCAGTTATAACTCGAATCAGCCCCAGCATTTT. The chain links TRBV6-5 to TRBJ1-5; D unresolved. The germline gives CDR1 MNHEY, CDR2 SVGAGI. The CDR3 is 13 residues long. Trimming removed 3 bases at V and 4 bases at J, with 7 bases between.

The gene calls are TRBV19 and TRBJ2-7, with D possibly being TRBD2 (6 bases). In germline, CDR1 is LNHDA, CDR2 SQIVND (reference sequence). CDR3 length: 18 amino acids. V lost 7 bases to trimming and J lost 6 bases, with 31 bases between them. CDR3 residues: CASNEGDGRPPGVAEQYF. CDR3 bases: TGTGCCAGTAATGAAGGTGACGGGAGACCTCCCGGTGTGGCCGAGCAGTACTTC.

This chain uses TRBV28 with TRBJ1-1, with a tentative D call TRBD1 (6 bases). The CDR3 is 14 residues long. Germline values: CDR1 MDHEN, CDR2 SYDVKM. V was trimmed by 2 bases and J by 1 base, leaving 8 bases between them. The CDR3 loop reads CASSLRTANTEAFF. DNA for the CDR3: TGTGCCAGCAGTTTACGGACAGCGAACACTGAAGCTTTCTTT.

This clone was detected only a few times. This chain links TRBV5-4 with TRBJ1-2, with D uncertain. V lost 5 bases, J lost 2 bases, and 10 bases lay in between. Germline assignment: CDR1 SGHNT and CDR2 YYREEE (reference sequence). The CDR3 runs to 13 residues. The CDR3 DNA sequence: TGTGCCAGCAGGACTTCAACAAACTATGGCTACACCTTC. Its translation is CASRTSTNYGYTF.

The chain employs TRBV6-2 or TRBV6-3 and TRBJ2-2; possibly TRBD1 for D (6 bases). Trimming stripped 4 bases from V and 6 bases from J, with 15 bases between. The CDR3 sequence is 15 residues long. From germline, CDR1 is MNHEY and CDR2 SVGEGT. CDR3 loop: CASSSAGSGAGELFF. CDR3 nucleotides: TGTGCCAGCAGTTCCGCCGGGTCAGGGGCCGGGGAGCTGTTTTTT.